This T cell receptor (beta chain) appears in the sequencing data of a study of CD4+ T cells in melanoma (dated by TCRdb to 2022 to 2024). Looking at the study overall: The study examined neoantigen-specific CD4+ T cells in human melanoma. General findings and caveats noted by the study authors: Neoantigen-specific CD4+ T cells in melanoma were reported to have a range of differentiation states. The report described a correlation between neoantigen-specific CD4+ T cells and the function of CD8+ T cells, macrophages and B cells.

This clone has a handful of counts. The antigen this receptor binds is unknown. No clone much larger than this one lies a single base away; base qualities are absent. The CDR3 covers 13 residues, taking in both the cysteine and the phenylalanine. Only the CDR3 portion is preserved as DNA: 39 bases, with reading frame beginning at the first base. Trimming at the junction amounts to 5 bases on V and 11 bases on J, and the germline ends lie 19 bases apart. The germline V gene encodes CDR1 SGHVS and CDR2 FQNEAQ. Library prep was done by the immunoSEQ multiplex PCR assay. TCRdb obtained this table from immuneACCESS and retained in-frame rearrangements with V and J assigned. These tables miss some clones; where compared with another copy, unresolved V genes account for less than half of the shortfall, and the remainder is unexplained. Present in this sample are roughly 10,000 clones, 55% to 75% of which were seen just once. Roughly 15% of the sample is taken by the ten largest.

The donors were melanoma patients. The TCR comes from a human donor with melanoma. Input material: cells from a culture (not recorded whether cultured in vitro). The sequence is built from TRBV7-8 and TRBJ2-7, with the D gene too uncertain to name. CDR3 reads: CASSQIMGQREYF. The DNA is as follows: TGTGCCAGCAGCCAAATTATGGGTCAGCGCGAGTACTTC.